Sequencing of this T cell receptor beta chain was carried out in a study of response to subunit inactivated influenza vaccine. In TCRdb, the RT-PCR reads were re-called with MiXCR into one record per CDR3 protein. The table has about 650,000 distinct CDR3 sequences, more than 15% seen once. This clonotype turned up a few times. Antigen specificity is unknown. Whole-study findings and limits: Seasonal influenza vaccination, on each occasion, was suggested by the authors to recruit few new T cells.

V was cut by 2 bases and J by 1 base, with 13 bases left in between. The length of the CDR3 is 16 residues. Looked up from germline, CDR1 is LGHNA and CDR2 is YSLEER. The TCR originated in a man between 45 and 60 years old who received an inactivated influenza vaccine. The rearrangement uses TRBV4-3 and TRBJ2-3, with D unclear. The sequenced sample was PBMCs from blood, obtained roughly 12 days after vaccination. The CDR3 protein is CASSQMAWLGTDTQYF. The CDR3 nucleotides are TGCGCCAGCAGCCAAATGGCCTGGCTAGGCACAGATACGCAGTATTTT.